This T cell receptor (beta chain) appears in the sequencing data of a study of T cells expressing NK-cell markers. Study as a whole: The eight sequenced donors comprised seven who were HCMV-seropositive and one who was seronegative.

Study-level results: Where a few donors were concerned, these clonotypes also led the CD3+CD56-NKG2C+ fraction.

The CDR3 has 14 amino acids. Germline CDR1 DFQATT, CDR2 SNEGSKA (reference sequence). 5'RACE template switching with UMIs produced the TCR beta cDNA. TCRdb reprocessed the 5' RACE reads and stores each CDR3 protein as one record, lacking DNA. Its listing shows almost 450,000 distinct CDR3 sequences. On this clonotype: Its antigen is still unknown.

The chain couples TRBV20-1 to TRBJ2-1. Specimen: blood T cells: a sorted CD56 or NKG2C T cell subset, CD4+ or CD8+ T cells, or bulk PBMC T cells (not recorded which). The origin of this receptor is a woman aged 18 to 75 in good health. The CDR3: CSASTYRENNEQFF.